This T cell receptor beta chain stems from a study of T cells after somatic rescue of genetic block. This CDR3 has 16 amino acids. CDR1 and CDR2 (germline): LNHNV, YYDKDF (reference sequence). J lost 3 bases, V lost 1 base, and 2 bases had no gene match. Method: immunoSEQ multiplex PCR; TCRdb's copy keeps in-frame clones and lacks some. This table has about 63,000 clones, 92% appearing once. This receptor was obtained from a man between 40 and 49 years old. The sequenced material came from peripheral blood mononuclear cells (PBMCs). V and J are TRBV15 and TRBJ2-3; 12 nucleotides align to TRBD2. The CDR3 region is CATSRGTSGITDTQYF. CDR3 nucleotide sequence: TGTGCCACCAGCAGAGGGACTAGCGGGATAACAGATACGCAGTATTTT.